This note documents a single TCR beta chain sequence. The data are from a study of blood T cell repertoires in COVID-19. Looking at the study overall: Samples came from the United States, Italy and Spain, spanning acute and convalescent COVID-19.

Authors' methods: Amplification of reference gene primers was used by the study to estimate nucleated cell counts. Method: immunoSEQ multiplex PCR; TCRdb's copy keeps in-frame clones and lacks some. D and trimming were read from the DNA, whereas the V and J calls and clone size are those reported in that table. The table has about 250,000 clones, around 90% seen once. Germline V gene data show CDR1 as ENHRY and CDR2 as SYGVKD. V was clipped by 0 bases and J by 5 bases, with 10 bases between them. The CDR3 contains 14 residues. The TCR comes from a man older than 75 with acute or convalescent COVID-19. Input material: peripheral blood. The chain uses TRBV10-3 and TRBJ1-1; D unclear. DNA for the CDR3: TGTGCCATCAGTGAGTCCGGAGAGAGTACTGAAGCTTTCTTT. This codes for CAISESGESTEAFF.